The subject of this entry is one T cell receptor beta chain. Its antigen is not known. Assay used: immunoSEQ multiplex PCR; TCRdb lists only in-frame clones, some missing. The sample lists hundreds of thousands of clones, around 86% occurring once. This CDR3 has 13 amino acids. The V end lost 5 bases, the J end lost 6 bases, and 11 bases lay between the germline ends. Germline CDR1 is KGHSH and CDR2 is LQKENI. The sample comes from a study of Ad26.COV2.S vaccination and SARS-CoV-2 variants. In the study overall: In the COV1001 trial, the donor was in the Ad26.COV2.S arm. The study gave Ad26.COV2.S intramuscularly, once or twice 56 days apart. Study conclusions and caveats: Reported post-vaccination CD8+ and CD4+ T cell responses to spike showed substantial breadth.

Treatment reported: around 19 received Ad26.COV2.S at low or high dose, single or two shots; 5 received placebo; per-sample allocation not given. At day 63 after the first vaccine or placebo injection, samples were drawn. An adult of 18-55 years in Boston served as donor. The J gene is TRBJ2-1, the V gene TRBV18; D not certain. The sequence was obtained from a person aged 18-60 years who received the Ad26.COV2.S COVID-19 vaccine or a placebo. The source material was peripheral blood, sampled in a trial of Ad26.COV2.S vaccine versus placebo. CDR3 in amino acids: CASSGSRSNEQFF. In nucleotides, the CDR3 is TGTGCCAGCTCAGGCTCGCGCTCCAATGAGCAGTTCTTC.